This TCR beta chain was sequenced in a study of blood T cell repertoires in COVID-19. Background on the study: Both acute and convalescent COVID-19 samples were obtained from the United States, Italy and Spain. Nucleic acid was either cDNA or gDNA, and it came from T cells, B-cell-depleted T cells, or PBMCs.

This clone came up once. Authors' analysis steps: It was from reference gene primer amplification that nucleated cell counts were estimated. Only in-frame clones appear in the TCRdb table, and some are missing; sequencing was by immunoSEQ multiplex PCR. V and J calls and clone size follow that table, whereas D and trimming were derived from the DNA. The data show roughly 500,000 clones, around 85% seen once. Trimming left V 1 base short and J 3 bases short, with 4 bases between. This CDR3 contains 11 residues. The V gene's germline CDR1 is GTSNPN and CDR2 SVGIG (reference sequence). The sequencing input was peripheral blood. This sequence was found in a human donor in a cohort sampled during active COVID-19. This rearrangement joins TRBV30 to TRBJ2-7; D remains ambiguous. In nucleotides, the CDR3 is TGTGCCTGGAGTGCCCACTACGAGCAGTACTTC. Translation gives CAWSAHYEQYF.